The 19 T cell receptor beta chains listed next were all sequenced from one sample in a study of T-cell reconstitution after alpha-beta-depleted transplantation in children. During its preparation, the TCRbeta library received unique molecular identifiers. TCRdb independently ran MiXCR on the PCR reads; one entry per CDR3 protein. The sample records about half a million distinct CDR3 sequences, 9.5% to 15% being singletons. Sequencing was performed on PBMCs from the stem cell graft donor, taken from the stem cell graft. These receptors were taken from a human donor who donated a stem cell graft to a child with combined immunodeficiency.

This clonotype was found many times. The chain joins TRBV15 to TRBJ2-1, with D unclear. The V and J ends lost 0 bases and 4 bases respectively, with 16 bases between them. This CDR3 has 17 amino acids. Germline assignment: CDR1 LNHNV and CDR2 YYDKDF (reference sequence). The CDR3 coding sequence is TGTGCCACCAGCAGAGATAGAACCAAACAAGTTTACAATGAGCAGTTCTTC. Its protein is CATSRDRTKQVYNEQFF.

The gene calls are TRBV7-8 and TRBJ2-1; D may correspond to TRBD1 or TRBD2 (5 bases each). The CDR3 extends over 16 amino acids. Germline CDR1 and CDR2: SGHVS and FQNEAQ. Trimming removed 10 bases from V and 0 bases from J, with 19 bases in between. The CDR3 reads CATSPTGLSSYNEQFF. In DNA, the CDR3 is TGTGCCACCAGTCCAACGGGGCTTAGCTCCTACAATGAGCAGTTCTTC.

CDR3 in DNA: TGTGCCAGCTCCAATGCCGTTAGCTGGAGGGCGGGTAGCACAGATACGCAGTATTTT. This sequence encodes CASSNAVSWRAGSTDTQYF. The chain combines TRBV12-3 or TRBV12-4 with TRBJ2-3; maybe TRBD2 (6 bases). The length of the CDR3 is 19 residues. Trimming took off 8 bases at V and 0 bases at J, with 27 bases between the two ends.

The chain links TRBV19 to TRBJ2-1; 9 nucleotides match TRBD2. The germline V gene encodes CDR1 LNHDA and CDR2 SQIVND (reference sequence). The V gene end was trimmed by 3 bases and the J gene end by 5 bases; junction bases not matched to a gene: 2. This CDR3 spans 14 amino acids. The CDR3, as DNA: TGTGCCAGTAGTATCGGACTAGCGAACAATGAGCAGTTCTTC. As protein: CASSIGLANNEQFF.

This clonotype was picked up many times. The V call is TRBV12-3 or TRBV12-4, the J call TRBJ1-1; the D is unclear. The CDR3 covers 13 residues. Trimming left V 4 bases short and J 5 bases short, with 11 bases between. The CDR3 reads CASSYGPGTEAFF. The CDR3 DNA sequence: TGTGCCAGCAGTTACGGACCTGGTACTGAAGCTTTCTTT.

The J gene is TRBJ2-7, the V gene TRBV20-1; 9 bases align to TRBD2. V trimming: 3 bases; J trimming: 4 bases; junction bases outside the gene matches: 4. CDR3 length: 13 residues. Germline CDR1 DFQATT, CDR2 SNEGSKA (reference sequence). CDR3 residues: CSASSTSGYEQYF. CDR3 DNA sequence: TGCAGTGCTAGCTCGACTAGCGGATACGAGCAGTACTTC.

Only a few counts were recorded for this clonotype. The chain recombines TRBV24-1 with TRBJ2-1; 13 bases align to TRBD2. CDR1 KGHDR and CDR2 SFDVKD come from the germline V gene. The CDR3 consists of 20 residues. J was trimmed by 2 bases and V by 0 bases; bases with no gene match: 9. Here the CDR3 DNA reads TGTGCCACCAGTGATTTGCCCGGGACTAGCGGGATCGACCCCTACAATGAGCAGTTCTTC. It encodes CATSDLPGTSGIDPYNEQFF.

This clonotype appeared a few times. This rearrangement joins TRBV4-3 to TRBJ1-1; no clear D gene. The CDR3 loop spans 15 amino acids. V was pared by 4 bases and J by 1 base, with 13 bases between. Germline V CDR1 and CDR2: LGHNA, YSLEER. The CDR3 coding sequence is TGCGCCAGCAGCCTCAATGGACGGCCGAACACTGAAGCTTTCTTT. The encoded protein is CASSLNGRPNTEAFF.

The chain has TRBV21-1 and TRBJ2-5. TRBV21-1 is reported as a pseudogene. This CDR3 has 16 amino acids. The CDR3 spells CASSKVGVKAVETQYF. CDR3 coding DNA: TGTGCCAGCAGCAAAGTTGGGGTGAAAGCTGTAGAGACCCAGTACTTC.

The rearrangement uses TRBV18 and TRBJ2-1; 15 bases fit TRBD2. The CDR3 consists of 16 residues. The ends lost 4 bases at V and 8 bases at J; junction bases unmatched: 6. CDR1 and CDR2 (germline): KGHSH, LQKENI. In DNA form, the CDR3 reads TGTGCCAGCTCACGGACTAGCGGGGGGGCCGCGGATGAGCAGTTCTTC. Translation gives CASSRTSGGAADEQFF.

The chain carries TRBV4-3 and TRBJ2-5; 7 bases map to TRBD2. With V trimmed by 5 bases and J by 0 bases, 6 bases remained unmatched. There are 15 residues in the CDR3. Germline CDR1 and CDR2: LGHNA and YSLEER. CDR3 residues: CASSKGGGYQETQYF. The CDR3 nucleotides read TGCGCCAGCAGCAAGGGCGGGGGATACCAAGAGACCCAGTACTTC.

This clonotype was seen only a few times. V is TRBV20-1 and J is TRBJ2-3; TRBD2 aligns across 14 bases. J gave up 2 bases and V 5 bases, and 6 bases lay outside the gene matches. Germline loops: CDR1 DFQATT, CDR2 SNEGSKA (reference sequence). The length of the CDR3 is 16 residues. The CDR3 sequence is CSAFRLAGGHTDTQYF. The CDR3 nucleotides are TGCAGTGCTTTCCGACTAGCGGGGGGGCACACAGATACGCAGTATTTT.

Only a few counts were recorded for this clonotype. This chain links TRBV12-3 or TRBV12-4 with TRBJ1-5, with D hard to call. Between the trimmed V and J ends, which lost 5 bases and 4 bases, there was a span of 6 bases. The CDR3 has 12 residues. The CDR3 DNA reads TGTGCCAGCAGTCCCGGGAATCAGCCCCAGCATTTT. This gives the protein CASSPGNQPQHF.

In its sample, this clonotype was seen many times. The chain links TRBV9 to TRBJ2-1; D perhaps matches TRBD2 (6 bases). From germline, CDR1 is SGDLS and CDR2 YYNGEE. The CDR3 contains 15 residues. Trimming cost V 0 bases and J 7 bases, with 14 bases left between them. The CDR3 sequence is CASSVEDGGANEQFF. CDR3 in DNA: TGTGCCAGCAGCGTAGAGGACGGCGGGGCGAATGAGCAGTTCTTC.

This clonotype was picked up a small number of times. The V and J genes are TRBV18 and TRBJ2-7; a possible D gene is TRBD1 (6 bases). The germline V gene encodes CDR1 KGHSH and CDR2 LQKENI. Trimming took off 6 bases at V and 0 bases at J, with 15 bases between the two ends. The CDR3 covers 15 residues. The CDR3 coding sequence is TGTGCCAGCTCCCCGGGACATGGACGCTCCTACGAGCAGTACTTC. This translates into CASSPGHGRSYEQYF.

This clonotype was counted a few times. The genes are TRBV11-2 and TRBJ1-2; 7 bases map to TRBD1. Germline V gene data show CDR1 as SGHAT and CDR2 as FQNNGV. CDR3 length: 15 amino acids. V shed 4 bases and J 1 base; nucleotides not matched to a gene: 6. The CDR3 sequence is CASSSRTGFNYGYTF. CDR3 nucleotides: TGTGCCAGCAGCTCCCGGACAGGCTTTAACTATGGCTACACCTTC.

This clonotype came up a few times. The chain uses TRBV27 and TRBJ2-2; D gene unclear. Germline V CDR1 and CDR2: MNHEY, SMNVEV (reference sequence). This CDR3 has 17 residues. V lost 8 bases and J lost 3, with 22 bases in between. The chain's CDR3 is CASAPAAAQLYTGELFF. As DNA, the CDR3 is TGTGCCAGCGCACCGGCTGCGGCGCAGCTATACACCGGGGAGCTGTTTTTT.

This chain connects TRBV12-3 or TRBV12-4 to TRBJ2-1; D ambiguous. V was shortened by 3 bases and J by 10 bases, with 10 bases between the two germline ends. The CDR3 runs to 12 residues. CDR3 coding DNA: TGTGCCAGCAGTTTCATCTTGCGGGAGCAGTTCTTC. Encoded protein: CASSFILREQFF.

This clonotype was counted only a few times. This chain joins TRBV6-1 and TRBJ1-6; 11 nucleotides match TRBD1. The CDR3 runs 16 residues. Germline-derived CDR1 and CDR2 are MNHNS and SASEGT. Trimming removed 6 bases from V and 1 base from J; junction bases left unmatched: 2. The CDR3 sequence: CASRGTGGSYNSPLHF. For the CDR3, the DNA is TGTGCCAGCAGAGGGACAGGGGGATCCTATAATTCACCCCTCCACTTT.